This T cell receptor (beta chain) was sequenced during a study of early T cells in non-severe SARS-CoV-2 infection. Whole-study results and caveats: CD4 and private specificities were missed by VDJdb matching, which favored anti-spike CD8 responses.

This CDR3 spans 18 amino acids. The V gene end was trimmed by 5 bases and the J gene end by 4 bases; junction bases not matched to a gene: 19. Germline CDR1 and CDR2: DFQATT and SNEGSKA (reference sequence). Each single cDNA molecule received a unique molecular identifier. One entry per CDR3 protein, called by TCRdb with MiXCR from the 5' RACE reads. Among tens of thousands of distinct CDR3 sequences listed, roughly 10% were seen once. This clonotype was seen repeatedly, ten times or more. Its antigen is undetermined. This sequence joins TRBV20-1 and TRBJ2-5; 10 bases are shared with TRBD2. The clonotype was recovered from an adult who was a healthcare worker with PCR-confirmed SARS-CoV-2 infection or an uninfected control (not recorded which). Sequences were derived from whole blood, sampled at baseline. The DNA of the CDR3 is TGCAGTGCTCCCGACCCCTCAGCGGGGGGGCCGTTCGGAGAGACCCAGTACTTC. As protein: CSAPDPSAGGPFGETQYF.